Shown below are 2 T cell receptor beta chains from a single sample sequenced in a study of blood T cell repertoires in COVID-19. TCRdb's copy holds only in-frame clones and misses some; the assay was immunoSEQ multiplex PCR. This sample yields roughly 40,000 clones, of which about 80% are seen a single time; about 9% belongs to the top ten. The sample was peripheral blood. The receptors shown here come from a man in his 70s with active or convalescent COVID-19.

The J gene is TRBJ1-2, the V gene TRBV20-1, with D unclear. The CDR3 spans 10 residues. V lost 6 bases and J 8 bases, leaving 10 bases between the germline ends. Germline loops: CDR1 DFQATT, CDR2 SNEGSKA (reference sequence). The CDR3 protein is CSAGVWGYTF. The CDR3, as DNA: TGCAGTGCGGGCGTCTGGGGCTACACCTTC.

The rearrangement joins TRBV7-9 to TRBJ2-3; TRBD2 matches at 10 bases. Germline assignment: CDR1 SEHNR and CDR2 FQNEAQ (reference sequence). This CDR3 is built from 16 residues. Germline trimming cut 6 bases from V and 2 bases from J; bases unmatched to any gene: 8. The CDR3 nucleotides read TGTGCCAGCAGTCCCGGGACTAGCGACCCCACAGATACGCAGTATTTT. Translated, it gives CASSPGTSDPTDTQYF. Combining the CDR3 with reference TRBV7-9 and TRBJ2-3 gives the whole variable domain DTGVSQNPRHKITKRGQNVTFRCDPISEHNRLYWYRQTLGQGPEFLTYFQNEAQLEKSRLLSDRFSAERPKGSFSTLEIQRTEQGDSAMYLCASSPGTSDPTDTQYFGPGTRLTVL.